This T cell receptor (beta chain) is from a study of Graves' ophthalmopathy and Graves' hyperthyroidism. The sequenced template was RNA, covering the TCR beta CDR3 region. Second-round multiplex PCR followed a first-round RT-PCR using HTBI primers. TCRdb used MiXCR to reprocess the multiplex PCR reads, holding one entry per CDR3 protein. The table lists approximately 460,000 distinct CDR3 sequences, about 15% of them singletons. Between the trimmed V and J ends, which lost 2 bases and 2 bases, there was a span of 15 bases. Germline loops: CDR1 PRHDT, CDR2 FYEKMQ (reference sequence). The CDR3 covers 16 residues.

The sample comprised blood. V and J are TRBV13 and TRBJ1-2; D may be TRBD1 (6 bases). This receptor was identified in a woman under 40 with Graves' ophthalmopathy. The CDR3 DNA reads TGTGCCAGCAGCTTATCGACAGGAGTTAAGAACTATGGCTACACCTTC. It codes for CASSLSTGVKNYGYTF.